Below, 28 T cell receptor beta chains from the same sample are listed, as sequenced in a study of spatial heterogeneity in lung cancer. Overall study results and limits: Tumoral mutation counts were tracked by counts of expanded intratumoral alpha and beta TCRs.

No antigen has been identified for these receptors. TCRdb reanalysed the 5' RACE reads using MiXCR and keeps one entry per CDR3 protein. The sample lists around 10,000 distinct CDR3 sequences; roughly 13% were seen once. Time point here: sample taken at primary tumor resection. The sample here was lung tumor tissue, taken at surgery. These receptors were collected from a male donor with early-stage non-small cell lung cancer.

The table lists this clonotype with many counts. The gene calls are TRBV10-3 and TRBJ2-7, with D possibly matching TRBD2 (6 bases). V lost 9 bases to trimming and J lost 9 bases, with 21 bases between them. Germline CDR1 and CDR2: ENHRY and SYGVKD. The CDR3 is made up of 13 amino acids. CDR3 sequence reads: CAIGDEAGIGQYF. DNA for the CDR3: TGTGCCATTGGGGACGAGGCGGGGATTGGGCAGTACTTC.

This clonotype is termed medium-sized. This chain connects TRBV10-3 to TRBJ2-6, with D maybe TRBD1 (6 bases). The CDR3 is made up of 15 amino acids. The germline V gene has CDR1 ENHRY and CDR2 SYGVKD. The V gene lost 3 bases and the J gene lost 2 bases, with 8 bases spanning the gap. The CDR3 region is CAISERGTGANVLTF. The CDR3 nucleotides are TGTGCCATCAGTGAAAGGGGGACTGGGGCCAACGTCCTGACTTTC.

Concerning this clonotype itself: Since a much larger clone is just one base distant, this may be a read error. V is TRBV19 and J is TRBJ2-2; 10 bases are shared with TRBD2. The length of the CDR3 is 13 residues. Unmatched junction bases numbered 2, after V lost 7 bases and J lost 6 bases. Germline CDR1 reads LNHDA; CDR2 reads SQIVND (reference sequence). For the CDR3, the DNA is TGTGCCAGTACGAGCGGGGGGGCCGGGGAGCTGTTTTTT. It codes for CASTSGGAGELFF.

This clonotype appeared many times. This chain links TRBV28 with TRBJ2-4, with D tentatively TRBD1 or TRBD2 (5 bases each). V was shortened by 4 bases and J by 0 bases, with 31 bases between the two germline ends. This CDR3 is 22 amino acids long. Germline values: CDR1 MDHEN, CDR2 SYDVKM. The CDR3 DNA follows: TGTGCCAGCAGTTCCCCGCCTGGGGCGGGTCCTCAGCCCCTCATAGCCAAAAACATTCAGTACTTC. Its protein is CASSSPPGAGPQPLIAKNIQYF.

This clonotype came up many times. The chain combines TRBV12-3 or TRBV12-4 with TRBJ1-1; TRBD1 matches at 7 bases. The CDR3 covers 17 residues. The J segment lost 1 base and the V segment lost 0 bases, leaving 8 bases of the junction unmatched. In nucleotides, the CDR3 is TGTGCCAGCAGTTTAGCACTTCCGGGACAGAAGAACACTGAAGCTTTCTTT. Translation gives CASSLALPGQKNTEAFF.

This clonotype was seen at least ten times. The V call is TRBV5-1, the J call TRBJ1-5, with TRBD1 as a possible D gene (5 bases). The length of the CDR3 is 15 residues. Germline V gene sequence: CDR1 SGHRS, CDR2 YFSETQ. V lost 4 bases to trimming and J lost 7 bases, with 18 bases between them. The CDR3 region is CASSPNQGPGQPQHF. DNA for the CDR3: TGCGCCAGCAGCCCCAACCAGGGTCCGGGCCAGCCCCAGCATTTT.

By proportion, this clonotype is medium-sized (0.01 to 0.1%). V and J are TRBV7-2 and TRBJ1-1; 7 bases are shared with TRBD1. The CDR3 is made up of 14 amino acids. CDR1 and CDR2 from the germline V gene are SGHTA and FQGNSA. The J segment lost 6 bases and the V segment lost 5 bases, leaving 9 bases of the junction unmatched. CDR3 region: CASSQTQGYAEAFF. The CDR3 DNA follows: TGTGCCAGCAGCCAAACACAGGGGTATGCTGAAGCTTTCTTT.

This clonotype was recorded at least ten times. The chain uses TRBV7-6 and TRBJ1-5; tentatively, D is TRBD1 (5 bases). Germline-derived CDR1 and CDR2 are SGHVS and FNYEAQ. The germline V and J ends were trimmed by 1 base and 2 bases, with 12 bases remaining between them. The CDR3 covers 16 residues. The CDR3 region is CASSLGGDRRNQPQHF. DNA of the CDR3: TGTGCCAGCAGCTTAGGAGGGGATCGGCGCAATCAGCCCCAGCATTTT.

The chain is built from TRBV2 and TRBJ2-3, with 7 bases aligning to TRBD1. With 2 bases clipped from V and 4 bases from J, the junction kept 6 bases outside the gene matches. The CDR3 consists of 15 residues. Looked up from germline, CDR1 is SNHLY and CDR2 is FYNNEI. The CDR3 reads CASSERTGPADTQYF. The DNA of the CDR3 is TGTGCCAGCAGTGAAAGGACAGGCCCCGCAGATACGCAGTATTTT.

This clonotype was found once. V usage is TRBV29-1 and J usage is TRBJ1-4; a possible D gene is TRBD1 (5 bases). V lost 3 bases to trimming and J lost 3 bases, with 17 bases between them. Germline V gives CDR1 SQVTM, CDR2 ANQGSEA. This CDR3 is built from 16 residues. Written as DNA, the CDR3 is TGCAGCGTTGATACCCGGGACGGCAAATCTAATGAAAAACTGTTTTTT. Translated: CSVDTRDGKSNEKLFF.

This clonotype showed up many times. A much larger clone lies one base from this, so it may be a read error. The rearrangement joins TRBV12-3 or TRBV12-4 to TRBJ1-3; possibly TRBD1 for D (5 bases). This CDR3 has 14 amino acids. The germline V and J ends were trimmed by 5 bases and 0 bases, with 8 bases remaining between them. The CDR3 DNA follows: TGTGCCAGCAGTCACCAGGGCTCTGGAAACACCATATATTTT. Translating gives CASSHQGSGNTIYF.

This clonotype was counted many times. This sequence joins TRBV5-1 and TRBJ2-3; weak D call: TRBD1 (7 bases). The CDR3 extends over 16 amino acids. Trimming pared 0 bases from V and 10 bases from J, leaving 21 bases between. Germline CDR1 is SGHRS and CDR2 is YFSETQ. The CDR3 DNA reads TGCGCCAGCAGCTTGGACAGGGGTCGGGGGCCGGATCCGCAGTATTTT. Amino acid sequence: CASSLDRGRGPDPQYF.

This chain joins TRBV6-6 and TRBJ2-3; D unclear. This CDR3 region has 15 residues. The V end lost 0 bases, the J end lost 4 bases, and 11 bases lay between the germline ends. CDR1 MNHNY and CDR2 SVGAGI come from the germline V gene (reference sequence). The CDR3 DNA reads as TGTGCCAGCAGTTACTCAATCGGGTTCGCAGATACGCAGTATTTT. Protein: CASSYSIGFADTQYF.

This clonotype showed up many times. J is TRBJ1-2 and V is TRBV6-2 or TRBV6-3; D perhaps matches TRBD1 (5 bases). This CDR3 has 14 residues. V shed 2 bases and J shed 4 bases, with 11 bases lying between them. Germline CDR1 reads MNHEY; CDR2 reads SVGEGT. This CDR3 is CASSYLGTGYGYTF. CDR3 nucleotide sequence: TGTGCCAGCAGTTACCTTGGGACCGGCTATGGCTACACCTTC.

This clonotype was observed at least ten times. This chain joins TRBV19 and TRBJ2-2, with 12 bases aligning to TRBD2. This CDR3 spans 16 amino acids. The junction had 5 bases not matched to a gene; V was cut back by 6 bases and J by 3 bases. Per germline, CDR1 LNHDA and CDR2 SQIVND (reference sequence). The DNA of the CDR3 is TGTGCCAGTAGCTCGACTAGCGGGGGTTACACCGGGGAGCTGTTTTTT. Translated: CASSSTSGGYTGELFF.

Many counts were recorded for this clonotype. The chain combines TRBV5-1 with TRBJ2-3; TRBD1 is a possible D gene (6 bases). This CDR3 spans 15 amino acids. CDR1 is SGHRS, CDR2 YFSETQ, per germline. V was clipped by 0 bases and J by 0 bases, with 8 bases between them. The CDR3 sequence is CASSLDRDSTDTQYF. The CDR3 DNA sequence: TGCGCCAGCAGCTTGGACAGGGACAGCACAGATACGCAGTATTTT.

This clonotype is medium-sized. The rearrangement uses TRBV12-3 or TRBV12-4 and TRBJ1-5, with TRBD1 identical over 9 bases. Unmatched junction bases numbered 3, after V lost 3 bases and J lost 6 bases. This CDR3 is built from 14 residues. CDR3 region: CASSLGTGFQPQHF. The CDR3 DNA reads TGTGCCAGCAGTTTGGGGACAGGGTTTCAGCCCCAGCATTTT.

This clonotype has ten or more counts. The J gene is TRBJ2-1, the V gene TRBV9, with 8 nucleotides matching TRBD2. Unmatched junction bases numbered 7, after V lost 0 bases and J lost 2 bases. Germline lookup yields CDR1 SGDLS and CDR2 YYNGEE. This CDR3 comprises 17 residues. CDR3: CASSVGLLAGTYNEQFF. DNA of the CDR3: TGTGCCAGCAGCGTAGGCTTGCTAGCGGGTACCTACAATGAGCAGTTCTTC.

The rearrangement uses TRBV12-3 or TRBV12-4 and TRBJ1-6, with 7 bases fitting TRBD1. V lost 1 base to trimming and J lost 6 bases; unmatched junction nucleotides: 0. The CDR3 consists of 14 residues. CDR3 DNA sequence: TGTGCCAGCAGTTTAGGACAGGGTAATTCACCCCTCCACTTT. Translating gives CASSLGQGNSPLHF.

This clonotype came up many times. The chain uses TRBV5-1 and TRBJ2-2; 9 bases agree with TRBD2. This CDR3 spans 16 amino acids. Germline-derived CDR1 and CDR2 are SGHRS and YFSETQ. V gave up 6 bases and J gave up 2 bases; unmatched junction bases: 8. CDR3 sequence reads: CASTSETSGNTGELFF. CDR3 coding DNA: TGCGCCAGCACCTCCGAGACTAGCGGTAACACCGGGGAGCTGTTTTTT.

This clonotype was recorded many times. The chain recombines TRBV27 with TRBJ1-2, with D uncertain. The CDR3 contains 14 residues. CDR1 and CDR2 from the germline V gene are MNHEY and SMNVEV (reference sequence). Trimming left V 5 bases short and J 7 bases short, with 17 bases between. CDR3 loop: CASSRGRHARGYTF. For the CDR3, the DNA is TGTGCCAGCAGTCGGGGAAGACACGCTCGTGGCTACACCTTC.

The chain has TRBV28 and TRBJ2-3, with 8 bases lining up with TRBD2. Germline V gives CDR1 MDHEN, CDR2 SYDVKM. The CDR3 loop spans 15 amino acids. V gave up 3 bases and J gave up 4 bases; unmatched junction bases: 6. CDR3 sequence (DNA): TGTGCCAGCAGTTTTAGTAGCGGGGCTCCAGATACGCAGTATTTT. This codes for CASSFSSGAPDTQYF.

Many counts were recorded for this clonotype. The chain has TRBV27 and TRBJ2-3; 8 bases fit TRBD2. This CDR3 contains 16 residues. CDR1 and CDR2 (germline): MNHEY, SMNVEV (reference sequence). V lost 7 bases, J lost 0 bases, and 9 bases stayed unmatched. The CDR3 coding sequence is TGTGCCAGCAACCCTAGCGGGCTGACTAGCACAGATACGCAGTATTTT. This sequence encodes CASNPSGLTSTDTQYF.

This clonotype appeared many times. The chain uses TRBV29-1 and TRBJ2-3; the D is unclear. Germline assignment: CDR1 SQVTM and CDR2 ANQGSEA. This CDR3 has 11 residues. Trimming took 1 base from V and 3 from J, leaving 2 bases between them. The CDR3 protein is CSVEVTDTQYF. The CDR3 DNA reads as TGCAGCGTTGAAGTAACAGATACGCAGTATTTT.

This clonotype was observed at least ten times. The gene calls are TRBV19 and TRBJ2-3, with unresolved D. V gave up 3 bases and J gave up 2 bases, with 3 bases separating them. This CDR3 region has 12 residues. Germline CDR1 is LNHDA and CDR2 is SQIVND (reference sequence). The CDR3 reads CASSIDTDTQYF. The CDR3 DNA reads as TGTGCCAGTAGTATTGACACAGATACGCAGTATTTT.

This chain links TRBV27 with TRBJ2-7; 7 positions match TRBD1. CDR1 and CDR2 from the germline V gene are MNHEY and SMNVEV (reference sequence). The CDR3 contains 14 residues. The V gene end was trimmed by 8 bases and the J gene end by 0 bases; junction bases not matched to a gene: 7. In DNA form, the CDR3 reads TGTGCCAGCCTTCGGGACAGTTACTCCTACGAGCAGTACTTC. Translating it yields CASLRDSYSYEQYF.

Relative to its sample, this clonotype is large. This chain connects TRBV14 to TRBJ2-3, with D possibly TRBD1 on 5 matching bases. Germline CDR1 SGHDN, CDR2 FVKESK. CDR3 length: 16 residues. Trimming left V 3 bases short and J 2 bases short, with 15 bases between. This CDR3 reads CASSQRTRGSTDTQYF. CDR3 DNA sequence: TGTGCCAGCAGCCAGAGGACAAGGGGATCCACAGATACGCAGTATTTT.

The chain has TRBV5-4 and TRBJ1-1, with TRBD1 matching 12 bases. Germline assignment: CDR1 SGHNT and CDR2 YYREEE (reference sequence). The trim removed 3 bases at V and 0 bases at J, leaving 6 bases unmatched. The CDR3 has 17 residues. The CDR3 DNA sequence: TGTGCCAGCAGCTCGGGACAGGGGGCGGGGATGAACACTGAAGCTTTCTTT. Translation gives CASSSGQGAGMNTEAFF.